These 16 T cell receptor beta chains were sequenced from one sample in a study of a mutant IDH1 vaccine in newly diagnosed glioma. No antigen has been identified for these receptors. Produced via immunoSEQ multiplex PCR; TCRdb's table is partial and in-frame only. The sample shows more than 30,000 clones, about four fifths of them seen only once. Time point noted: week 47, end of study. In every dose of vaccine, 300 ug of mutant IDH1 20-mer peptide was given alongside topical imiquimod. The sample was PBMCs, taken from a glioma patient whose treatment included an IDH1 peptide vaccine. The receptors were sampled from a man aged 30 to 45 with glioma.

The V call is TRBV6-6, the J call TRBJ2-7, with 10 bases identical to TRBD2. This CDR3 contains 13 residues. Germline-derived CDR1 and CDR2 are MNHNY and SVGAGI (reference sequence). The junction had 3 bases not matched to a gene; V was cut back by 10 bases and J by 0 bases. CDR3 sequence reads: CATVAGGSYEQYF. CDR3 nucleotide sequence: TGTGCCACCGTAGCGGGGGGCTCCTACGAGCAGTACTTC.

The gene calls are TRBV19 and TRBJ1-5; TRBD1 might be the D (6 bases). Germline V gene sequence: CDR1 LNHDA, CDR2 SQIVND (reference sequence). V shed 1 base and J shed 6 bases, with 16 bases lying between them. The CDR3 has 16 residues. In nucleotides, the CDR3 is TGTGCCAGTAGTATAGGACGGACAGCAGGGAGTCAGCCCCAGCATTTT. It yields the protein CASSIGRTAGSQPQHF.

The chain carries TRBV5-1 and TRBJ2-1; D is ambiguous. Deletions cut 4 bases from V and 2 bases from J, with 7 bases between. The CDR3 spans 13 residues. The germline gives CDR1 SGHRS, CDR2 YFSETQ. The CDR3: CASSAQPYNEQFF. The CDR3 nucleotides are TGCGCCAGCAGCGCTCAGCCCTACAATGAGCAGTTCTTC.

The J gene is TRBJ1-1, the V gene TRBV5-1; no clear D. This CDR3 contains 12 residues. Trimming removed 5 bases at V and 2 bases at J, with 7 bases between. In germline, CDR1 is SGHRS, CDR2 YFSETQ. The CDR3 region is CASRQGNTEAFF. As DNA, the CDR3 is TGCGCCAGCAGGCAAGGAAACACTGAAGCTTTCTTT.

The chain is built from TRBV25-1 and TRBJ2-5, with D unresolved. CDR3 size: 10 residues. Trimming left V 5 bases short and J 5 bases short, with 3 bases between. The germline V gene encodes CDR1 MGHDK and CDR2 SYGVNS. CDR3 nucleotide sequence: TGTGCCAGCAGTCGGGAGACCCAGTACTTC. Its protein product is CASSRETQYF.

The table lists this clone with a few counts. The chain employs TRBV30 and TRBJ1-5; D ambiguous. The CDR3 consists of 13 residues. Germline CDR1 is GTSNPN and CDR2 is SVGIG (reference sequence). V was cut by 0 bases and J by 7 bases, with 10 bases left in between. The CDR3 bases are TGTGCCTGGAGTGTAGGAATGGGGCAGCCCCAGCATTTT. Translated: CAWSVGMGQPQHF.

For the CDR3, the DNA is TGCGCCAGCAGTCTCTTCGGGACGGGAGCAGATACGCAGTATTTT. It yields the protein CASSLFGTGADTQYF. The J gene is TRBJ2-3, the V gene TRBV4-1; D perhaps matches TRBD2 (6 bases). CDR1 is MGHRA, CDR2 YSYEKL, per germline. V was shortened by 6 bases and J by 4 bases, with 17 bases between the two germline ends. The CDR3 length is 15 residues.

The genes are TRBV27 and TRBJ2-7, with D maybe TRBD1 (6 bases). CDR3 length equals 15 residues. V dropped 6 bases and J dropped 0 bases, with 15 bases sitting between them. Germline V lookup: CDR1 MNHEY, CDR2 SMNVEV (reference sequence). This CDR3 reads CASSQSDSLSYEQYF. CDR3 bases: TGTGCCAGCAGCCAGTCGGACAGTCTCTCCTACGAGCAGTACTTC.

The chain is built from TRBV30 and TRBJ2-3; 13 positions agree with TRBD2. CDR3 length equals 16 residues. The V segment lost 4 bases and the J segment 4 bases; nucleotides outside the gene matches: 8. Germline assignment: CDR1 GTSNPN and CDR2 SVGIG (reference sequence). CDR3 nucleotides: TGTGCCTGGACCGATGGACTAGCGGGAGCAGCAGATACGCAGTATTTT. Protein sequence: CAWTDGLAGAADTQYF. Full variable domain (rest looked up from reference TRBV30 and TRBJ2-3): SQTIHQWPATLVQPVGSPLSLECTVEGTSNPNLYWYRQAAGRGLQLLFYSVGIGQISSEVPQNLSASRPQDRQFILSSKKLLLSDSGFYLCAWTDGLAGAADTQYFGPGTRLTVL.

The rearrangement links TRBV7-9 to TRBJ2-3; D remains unclear. Trimming took 4 bases from V and 0 from J, leaving 14 bases between them. Germline loops: CDR1 SEHNR, CDR2 FQNEAQ (reference sequence). The CDR3 runs to 16 residues. CDR3 coding DNA: TGTGCCAGCAGCTCCAGACTGAGTCCTAGCACAGATACGCAGTATTTT. This translates into CASSSRLSPSTDTQYF.

This chain uses TRBV5-6 with TRBJ1-1; 7 bases are a match to TRBD1. CDR1 is SGHDT and CDR2 is YYEEEE in the germline V gene. V was pared by 0 bases and J by 4 bases, with 3 bases of the junction left unmatched. CDR3 length: 14 residues. The CDR3 reads CASSLGAGGTEAFF. As DNA, the CDR3 is TGTGCCAGCAGCTTGGGGGCAGGGGGCACTGAAGCTTTCTTT.

This chain connects TRBV28 to TRBJ2-4, with 7 bases that match TRBD2. The length of the CDR3 is 16 residues. Per germline, CDR1 MDHEN and CDR2 SYDVKM. V shed 6 bases, J shed 3 bases, and the junction held 11 bases outside the gene matches. CDR3 nucleotide sequence: TGTGCCAGCAGCAGCCCTGCGGGAGTCGGCAAAAACATTCAGTACTTC. Translation: CASSSPAGVGKNIQYF.

This sequence joins TRBV6-1 and TRBJ1-3; 7 nucleotides line up with TRBD1. This CDR3 has 16 amino acids. Germline trimming cut 4 bases from V and 1 base from J; bases unmatched to any gene: 7. Germline V gene sequence: CDR1 MNHNS, CDR2 SASEGT. The CDR3 reads CASSALQTGSGNTIYF. In DNA, the CDR3 is TGTGCCAGCAGTGCCCTACAGACAGGGTCTGGAAACACCATATATTTT.

This chain uses TRBV6-5 with TRBJ2-2; D perhaps matches TRBD2 (5 bases). In germline, CDR1 is MNHEY, CDR2 SVGAGI. V was pared by 0 bases and J by 6 bases, with 14 bases between. The CDR3 sequence is 16 residues long. The CDR3 DNA follows: TGTGCCAGCAGTTACTCTCACGGAGGAGAGTCCGGGGAGCTGTTTTTT. Its translation is CASSYSHGGESGELFF.

The chain combines TRBV13 with TRBJ2-2; D is unresolved. With 5 bases removed from V and 8 bases from J, the gap between germline ends came to 18 bases. Germline V CDR1 and CDR2: PRHDT, FYEKMQ (reference sequence). This CDR3 comprises 15 residues. The CDR3 spells CASSTSDRRPGELFF. For the CDR3, the DNA is TGTGCCAGCAGCACCTCGGACCGTCGACCAGGGGAGCTGTTTTTT. Drawing the rest from reference TRBV13 and TRBJ2-2, the complete variable domain is AAGVIQSPRHLIKEKRETATLKCYPIPRHDTVYWYQQGPGQDPQFLISFYEKMQSDKGSIPDRFSAQQFSDYHSELNMSSLELGDSALYFCASSTSDRRPGELFFGEGSRLTVL.

The chain uses TRBV27 and TRBJ2-2; D may be TRBD2 (6 bases). This CDR3 contains 12 residues. CDR1 is MNHEY, CDR2 SMNVEV, per germline (reference sequence). The germline V and J ends were trimmed by 3 bases and 7 bases, with 6 bases remaining between them. In DNA, the CDR3 is TGTGCCAGCAGTTTGCGGGGCGGGGAGCTGTTTTTT. Amino acid sequence: CASSLRGGELFF.